This T cell receptor beta chain came from a study of technical replicates of blood from several donors. Only in-frame clones appear in the TCRdb table, and some are missing; sequencing was by immunoSEQ multiplex PCR. Among approximately 49,000 clones listed, 80% to 95% were seen once. Sequencing was carried out using PBMCs. This receptor was taken from a human donor in good health. Some clones in this sample may be carry-over from other donors' samples.

For the CDR3, the DNA is TGTGCCAGCAGCTTAGTCACAGGGGGCTCCAATGAGCAGTTCTTC. This encodes CASSLVTGGSNEQFF. The chain has TRBV11-2 and TRBJ2-1, with 9 bases aligning to TRBD1. The CDR3 has 15 residues. Per germline, CDR1 SGHAT and CDR2 FQNNGV. V was pared by 1 base and J by 6 bases, with 4 bases of the junction left unmatched. The full variable domain, rest sourced from reference TRBV11-2 and TRBJ2-1, is EAGVAQSPRYKIIEKRQSVAFWCNPISGHATLYWYQQILGQGPKLLIQFQNNGVVDDSQLPKDRFSAERLKGVDSTLKIQPAKLEDSAVYLCASSLVTGGSNEQFFGPGTRLTVL.